This T cell receptor beta chain derives from a study of cytomegalovirus exposure and HLA in healthy donors. Study-wide points: According to a later analysis, donors in an Asian-associated ancestry cluster reportedly had fewer N-insertions than the approximately 720-donor mean.

With 5 bases clipped from V and 6 bases from J, the junction kept 7 bases outside the gene matches. CDR3 length: 15 residues. Germline V gene lookup returns CDR1 LNHDA and CDR2 SQIVND (reference sequence). In the PCR, 60 Vbeta and 13 Jbeta primers were used. The assay was immunoSEQ multiplex PCR, and TCRdb's table has in-frame clones only and misses some. The sample holds some 140,000 clones, around 63% seen once. This clone was seen once. Its antigen is currently unknown. This rearrangement joins TRBV19 to TRBJ2-2; 9 bases line up with TRBD2. Sequencing used PBMCs. The source is a human donor in good health. The CDR3 reads CASSPPGLAAGELFF. DNA of the CDR3: TGTGCCAGTAGTCCCCCGGGACTAGCTGCCGGGGAGCTGTTTTTT.